The 22 T cell receptor beta chains below were found in one sample sequenced in a study of technical replicates of blood from several donors. Method: immunoSEQ multiplex PCR; TCRdb's copy keeps in-frame clones and lacks some. The table has roughly 56,000 clones, around 87% seen once. The sample was PBMCs. These receptors came from a human donor in good health. Some clones in this sample may be carry-over from other donors' samples.

This clone came up once. The chain employs TRBV5-8 and TRBJ1-2, with D possibly TRBD1 on 6 matching bases. The CDR3 runs 15 residues. The V gene's germline CDR1 is SGHTS and CDR2 YDEGEE. V was cut by 4 bases and J by 4 bases, with 17 bases left in between. DNA of the CDR3: TGTGCCAGCAGCCCGGACCCCGGACAGCGCTATGGCTACACCTTC. Its protein product is CASSPDPGQRYGYTF.

The chain has TRBV7-2 and TRBJ2-7; D perhaps matches TRBD2 (5 bases). There are 14 residues in the CDR3. Germline assignment: CDR1 SGHTA and CDR2 FQGNSA. Trimming removed 1 base from V and 5 bases from J, with 12 bases in between. This CDR3 is CASSLGGPGHEQYF. The CDR3 DNA is TGTGCCAGCAGCTTAGGCGGGCCAGGCCACGAGCAGTACTTC.

This clone was picked up one time. The chain couples TRBV5-1 to TRBJ2-2, with 8 bases that match TRBD2. V lost 4 bases to trimming and J lost 0 bases; unmatched junction nucleotides: 8. Germline V lookup: CDR1 SGHRS, CDR2 YFSETQ. The CDR3 has 17 residues. The CDR3 nucleotides read TGCGCCAGCAGCCAAACCGGACTAGCAGCGAACACCGGGGAGCTGTTTTTT. Translated, it gives CASSQTGLAANTGELFF.

This chain joins TRBV19 and TRBJ2-7, with D perhaps matching TRBD2 (5 bases). The CDR3 covers 13 residues. Germline lookup yields CDR1 LNHDA and CDR2 SQIVND (reference sequence). Trimming cost V 5 bases and J 3 bases, with 11 bases left between them. CDR3 sequence: CASSLREGYEQYF. The DNA for the CDR3 is TGTGCCAGTAGTCTTAGAGAGGGCTACGAGCAGTACTTC.

CDR3 sequence (DNA): TGTGCCAGCAGCTTAGTCGCAGGGGGGTTTGGAAATGAGCAGTTCTTC. Amino acid sequence: CASSLVAGGFGNEQFF. The rearrangement links TRBV11-2 to TRBJ2-1, with a weak D call TRBD1 (7 bases). The CDR3 extends over 16 amino acids. V lost 1 base to trimming and J lost 7 bases, with 17 bases between them. Germline-derived CDR1 and CDR2 are SGHAT and FQNNGV.

The genes are TRBV11-2 and TRBJ2-1; 10 bases are shared with TRBD2. Germline trimming cut 6 bases from V and 5 bases from J; bases unmatched to any gene: 7. From germline, CDR1 is SGHAT and CDR2 FQNNGV. CDR3 length equals 15 residues. The CDR3 here is CASRPSGREHNEQFF. The CDR3 bases are TGTGCCAGCAGACCAAGCGGGAGGGAACACAATGAGCAGTTCTTC.

The V call is TRBV5-6, the J call TRBJ2-1, with D hard to call. Between the trimmed V and J ends, which lost 2 bases and 3 bases, there was a span of 12 bases. The germline CDR1 and CDR2 sequences are SGHDT and YYEEEE. This CDR3 is built from 15 residues. As DNA, the CDR3 is TGTGCCAGCAGCTTCGGTAATCTATACTACAATGAGCAGTTCTTC. Its translation is CASSFGNLYYNEQFF.

The chain links TRBV5-1 to TRBJ1-1; the D gene is possibly TRBD1 (5 bases). V lost 0 bases, J lost 4 bases, and 16 bases lay in between. The CDR3 has 16 residues. Germline CDR1 is SGHRS and CDR2 is YFSETQ. CDR3 DNA sequence: TGCGCCAGCAGCTTGGGTGGCAGCTTGGGGGGCACTGAAGCTTTCTTT. It is translated as CASSLGGSLGGTEAFF. The full variable domain, its missing parts supplied by reference TRBV5-1 and TRBJ1-1, is KAGVTQTPRYLIKTRGQQVTLSCSPISGHRSVSWYQQTPGQGLQFLFEYFSETQRNKGNFPGRFSGRQFSNSRSEMNVSTLELGDSALYLCASSLGGSLGGTEAFFGQGTRLTVV.

The rearrangement links TRBV7-9 to TRBJ2-2; D is unclear. The germline CDR1 and CDR2 sequences are SEHNR and FQNEAQ (reference sequence). Trimming stripped 2 bases from V and 5 bases from J, with 9 bases between. This CDR3 comprises 14 residues. In DNA form, the CDR3 reads TGTGCCAGCAGCTTATCGACGGAGACCGGGGAGCTGTTTTTT. This translates into CASSLSTETGELFF.

The chain recombines TRBV5-1 with TRBJ1-1; perhaps TRBD1 as D (5 bases). CDR3 length: 14 residues. V dropped 3 bases and J dropped 6 bases, with 15 bases sitting between them. The germline gives CDR1 SGHRS, CDR2 YFSETQ. CDR3 residues: CASSSDGGWPEAFF. The CDR3, as DNA: TGCGCCAGCAGCTCGGACGGGGGATGGCCTGAAGCTTTCTTT.

The V and J genes are TRBV5-4 and TRBJ2-5, with 10 bases aligning to TRBD2. Germline trimming cut 4 bases from V and 5 bases from J; bases unmatched to any gene: 8. The CDR3 runs to 15 residues. CDR1 is SGHNT and CDR2 is YYREEE in the germline V gene (reference sequence). The CDR3 DNA is TGTGCCAGCAGCATTAGCGGGGGGAGGGTTGAGACCCAGTACTTC. Its translation is CASSISGGRVETQYF.

The CDR3 is CAWRTDGNTIYF. CDR3 sequence (DNA): TGTGCCTGGAGGACAGATGGAAACACCATATATTTT. The chain recombines TRBV30 with TRBJ1-3; possible D gene TRBD1, 5 bases. The length of the CDR3 is 12 residues. The ends were cut back, 3 bases at V and 3 bases at J, with 6 bases in the middle. Per the germline V gene, CDR1 is GTSNPN and CDR2 is SVGIG (reference sequence). Full variable domain (outside the CDR3, taken from reference TRBV30 and TRBJ1-3): SQTIHQWPATLVQPVGSPLSLECTVEGTSNPNLYWYRQAAGRGLQLLFYSVGIGQISSEVPQNLSASRPQDRQFILSSKKLLLSDSGFYLCAWRTDGNTIYFGEGSWLTVV.

The chain combines TRBV4-2 with TRBJ2-7, with 9 bases that match TRBD1. CDR1 LGHNA and CDR2 YNFKEQ come from the germline V gene. This CDR3 region has 14 residues. J gave up 2 bases and V 5 bases, and 4 bases lay outside the gene matches. In DNA, the CDR3 is TGTGCCAGCAGCGGCCGGGACAGGGCCTACGAGCAGTACTTC. Encoded protein: CASSGRDRAYEQYF.

This chain connects TRBV19 to TRBJ1-1, with D tentatively TRBD1 (6 bases). Between the trimmed V and J ends, which lost 8 bases and 4 bases, there was a span of 11 bases. This CDR3 is 12 amino acids long. CDR1 and CDR2 (germline): LNHDA, SQIVND (reference sequence). Here the CDR3 reads CASWDKVTEAFF. The CDR3 DNA sequence: TGTGCCAGTTGGGACAAGGTCACTGAAGCTTTCTTT.

The chain couples TRBV19 to TRBJ1-2; D is unresolved. The V end lost 4 bases, the J end lost 4 bases, and 4 bases lay between the germline ends. Germline V gene sequence: CDR1 LNHDA, CDR2 SQIVND (reference sequence). The CDR3 extends over 11 amino acids. The CDR3 DNA is TGTGCCAGTAGTACGGTCTATGGCTACACCTTC. The encoded protein is CASSTVYGYTF.

The genes are TRBV29-1 and TRBJ2-7; 14 bases line up with TRBD2. J lost 4 bases, V lost 5 bases, and 19 bases had no gene match. This CDR3 comprises 19 residues. Germline V gives CDR1 SQVTM, CDR2 ANQGSEA. CDR3 loop: CSVSPTGTSGSSRLYEQYF. The DNA for the CDR3 is TGCAGCGTTTCCCCCACCGGGACTAGCGGGAGTTCGCGGCTTTACGAGCAGTACTTC.

The gene calls are TRBV7-9 and TRBJ1-1; maybe TRBD1 (5 bases). The V gene's germline CDR1 is SEHNR and CDR2 FQNEAQ (reference sequence). CDR3 length: 13 amino acids. V was trimmed by 8 bases and J by 1 base, leaving 11 bases between them. The CDR3 loop is CASGGDGNTEAFF. The CDR3, as DNA: TGTGCCAGCGGGGGGGACGGGAACACTGAAGCTTTCTTT.

This clone appeared a few times. J is TRBJ1-4 and V is TRBV9; perhaps TRBD1 as D (6 bases). The CDR3 has 15 residues. Germline V gene sequence: CDR1 SGDLS, CDR2 YYNGEE. V was shortened by 3 bases and J by 3 bases, with 12 bases between the two germline ends. The CDR3 region is CASSGRTGSNEKLFF. The CDR3 bases are TGTGCCAGCAGCGGACGAACAGGGTCTAATGAAAAACTGTTTTTT.

This clone was counted once. The rearrangement uses TRBV7-9 and TRBJ2-3; the match to TRBD1 covers 7 bases. Trimming took 5 bases from V and 5 from J; bases not matched to a gene: 10. The CDR3 is 15 residues long. Per germline, CDR1 SEHNR and CDR2 FQNEAQ (reference sequence). CDR3 nucleotides: TGTGCCAGCAGCCTCACAGGGGCCGGTAAAGATACGCAGTATTTT. Its protein is CASSLTGAGKDTQYF.

This clone occurred a few times. CDR3 residues: CASSPQQGTTEAFF. In DNA form, the CDR3 reads TGTGCCAGCAGCCCGCAGCAGGGTACCACTGAAGCTTTCTTT. The chain employs TRBV11-3 and TRBJ1-1, with D possibly TRBD1 on 5 matching bases. The V gene's germline CDR1 is SGHNT and CDR2 YENEEA. V gave up 5 bases and J gave up 4 bases, with 14 bases separating them. The CDR3 contains 14 residues.

V and J are TRBV9 and TRBJ2-2; 7 bases fit TRBD1. Per germline, CDR1 SGDLS and CDR2 YYNGEE. V gave up 4 bases and J gave up 0 bases; unmatched junction bases: 3. CDR3 length: 15 residues. The chain's CDR3 is CASSRGTANTGELFF. CDR3 coding DNA: TGTGCCAGCAGCAGAGGGACAGCGAACACCGGGGAGCTGTTTTTT.

This clone appeared a single time. The V and J genes are TRBV19 and TRBJ1-2; possible D gene TRBD1, 5 bases. Germline V gives CDR1 LNHDA, CDR2 SQIVND (reference sequence). CDR3 length equals 13 residues. Trimming shortened V by 3 bases and J by 7 bases, and 12 bases separated the two germline ends. The CDR3 DNA reads TGTGCCAGTAGTATGGATCGGGGGACTGGCTACACCTTC. Encoded protein: CASSMDRGTGYTF.